What follows are 16 T cell receptor beta chains derived from one specimen sequenced in a study of T cell responses to AZD1222 COVID-19 vaccine. The protocol was immunoSEQ multiplex PCR, while the TCRdb copy is restricted to in-frame clones and leaves out a portion. Of some 150,000 clones in the sample, more than 85% were seen once. Specimen: peripheral blood, collected on day 0 of MenACWY control vaccination. These receptors all stem from an adult in good health.

V and J are TRBV28 and TRBJ1-6; possibly TRBD1 for D (6 bases). CDR3 length equals 15 residues. Per germline, CDR1 MDHEN and CDR2 SYDVKM. Trimming stripped 7 bases from V and 10 bases from J, with 20 bases between. CDR3 region: CASISTGSGYSPLHF. CDR3 in DNA: TGTGCCAGCATTAGCACAGGGTCCGGCTACTCACCCCTCCACTTT.

The chain couples TRBV4-1 to TRBJ1-4; no definite D call. Trimming shortened V by 1 base and J by 5 bases, and 11 bases separated the two germline ends. The CDR3 has 15 residues. Germline CDR1 is MGHRA and CDR2 is YSYEKL. CDR3 nucleotides: TGCGCCAGCAGCCAAGTGTGGGGTTTCAATGAAAAACTGTTTTTT. Translated: CASSQVWGFNEKLFF.

The chain links TRBV2 to TRBJ1-5; 9 nucleotides match TRBD1. V gave up 5 bases and J gave up 4 bases; unmatched junction bases: 6. Germline CDR1 SNHLY, CDR2 FYNNEI. This CDR3 comprises 15 residues. This chain's CDR3 is CASSRTGDRNQPQHF. Written as DNA, the CDR3 is TGTGCCAGCAGTCGGACAGGGGATAGGAATCAGCCCCAGCATTTT.

Only a few counts were recorded for this clone. The CDR3 DNA sequence: TGTGCCAGCAGTTCTTTAAAGGGGGAGGCTAATGAAAAACTGTTTTTT. This translates into CASSSLKGEANEKLFF. This chain connects TRBV9 to TRBJ1-4, with D tentatively TRBD1 (6 bases). The length of the CDR3 is 16 residues. V was clipped by 5 bases and J by 3 bases, with 17 bases between them. Germline values: CDR1 SGDLS, CDR2 YYNGEE.

This chain connects TRBV28 to TRBJ1-2, with TRBD1 as a possible D gene (6 bases). Per germline, CDR1 MDHEN and CDR2 SYDVKM. The CDR3 runs 14 residues. V was pared by 4 bases and J by 2 bases, with 11 bases between. The CDR3 sequence is CASSSSQGNYGYTF. CDR3 in DNA: TGTGCCAGCAGTTCCTCTCAGGGGAACTATGGCTACACCTTC.

This sequence joins TRBV28 and TRBJ2-5, with 7 positions matching TRBD1. The CDR3 has 16 amino acids. The trim removed 4 bases at V and 5 bases at J, leaving 13 bases unmatched. From germline, CDR1 is MDHEN and CDR2 SYDVKM. This CDR3 is CASSSRGDREHETQYF. The CDR3 DNA reads TGTGCCAGCAGTTCCCGCGGTGACAGGGAGCATGAGACCCAGTACTTC.

J is TRBJ1-3 and V is TRBV28; D remains unclear. The germline V gene has CDR1 MDHEN and CDR2 SYDVKM. Trimming took off 5 bases at V and 0 bases at J, with 11 bases between the two ends. CDR3 length equals 15 residues. The CDR3: CASSRPGYSGNTIYF. The CDR3, as DNA: TGTGCCAGCAGTAGACCGGGATACTCTGGAAACACCATATATTTT.

This chain uses TRBV28 with TRBJ1-5; D is possibly TRBD1 (6 bases). Germline V gene sequence: CDR1 MDHEN, CDR2 SYDVKM. This CDR3 contains 14 residues. Trimming removed 6 bases at V and 4 bases at J, with 13 bases between. This chain's CDR3 is CASSPGTTNQPQHF. CDR3 nucleotides: TGTGCCAGCAGCCCCGGGACAACAAATCAGCCCCAGCATTTT.

The gene calls are TRBV19 and TRBJ2-7; D is undetermined. Germline assignment: CDR1 LNHDA and CDR2 SQIVND (reference sequence). The CDR3 is made up of 12 amino acids. Trimming took 4 bases from V and 6 from J, leaving 10 bases between them. The CDR3 region is CASSSGAFEQYF. The CDR3 DNA is TGTGCCAGTAGTAGCGGAGCCTTCGAGCAGTACTTC.

The CDR3 DNA sequence: TGTGCCAGCTCACCCGGATTAAGGAACACTGAAGCTTTCTTT. Protein sequence: CASSPGLRNTEAFF. The V gene is TRBV18, the J gene TRBJ1-1; no clear D gene. The CDR3 length is 14 residues. CDR1 is KGHSH, CDR2 LQKENI, per germline. Trimming took 3 bases from V and 1 from J, leaving 9 bases between them.

This chain links TRBV7-9 with TRBJ1-2; possible D gene TRBD1, 5 bases. V dropped 1 base and J dropped 9 bases, with 27 bases sitting between them. Germline CDR1 and CDR2: SEHNR and FQNEAQ (reference sequence). CDR3 size: 18 residues. For the CDR3, the DNA is TGTGCCAGCAGCTTAGGGTGGGCAGGCGGGGCATTGTCTATCCGCTACACCTTC. Residues: CASSLGWAGGALSIRYTF.

This chain uses TRBV4-2 with TRBJ2-3; 16 nucleotides line up with TRBD2. J lost 5 bases, V lost 4 bases, and 6 bases had no gene match. The CDR3 is 17 amino acids. CDR1 and CDR2 from the germline V gene are LGHNA and YNFKEQ. CDR3 DNA: TGTGCCAGCAGCCGGGGACTAGCGGGAGGGCCGGGAGATACGCAGTATTTT. Translation gives CASSRGLAGGPGDTQYF.

This chain links TRBV15 with TRBJ1-1; no clear D. The germline gives CDR1 LNHNV, CDR2 YYDKDF (reference sequence). The CDR3 loop spans 13 amino acids. V was trimmed by 6 bases and J by 0 bases, leaving 8 bases between them. CDR3 loop: CATRRTVNTEAFF. The CDR3 DNA sequence: TGTGCCACCAGAAGGACGGTGAACACTGAAGCTTTCTTT.

The chain recombines TRBV5-6 with TRBJ2-7; D uncertain. Germline V CDR1 and CDR2: SGHDT, YYEEEE. The CDR3 covers 13 residues. The V gene lost 0 bases and the J gene lost 3 bases, with 7 bases spanning the gap. CDR3 coding DNA: TGTGCCAGCAGCTTGGTGGCAGACTACGAGCAGTACTTC. Its translation is CASSLVADYEQYF.

The V call is TRBV12-3 or TRBV12-4, the J call TRBJ2-1; D may correspond to TRBD1 or TRBD2 (6 bases each). The ends were cut back, 7 bases at V and 5 bases at J, with 12 bases in the middle. This CDR3 spans 13 amino acids. The CDR3 is CASKGGLNNEQFF. CDR3 coding DNA: TGTGCCAGCAAAGGGGGACTTAACAATGAGCAGTTCTTC.

The gene calls are TRBV4-2 and TRBJ1-5, with 9 bases that match TRBD1. Trimming cost V 4 bases and J 6 bases; bases outside gene matches: 7. The CDR3 runs to 15 residues. Per the germline V gene, CDR1 is LGHNA and CDR2 is YNFKEQ. The CDR3 spells CASSRTGTGRQPQHF. The CDR3 nucleotides read TGTGCCAGCAGCCGTACCGGGACAGGGCGTCAGCCCCAGCATTTT.